Listed below are T cell receptor beta chains from one sample, sequenced in a study of cytomegalovirus exposure and HLA in healthy donors. TCRdb's table, derived via immunoSEQ multiplex PCR, lists solely in-frame clones and lacks some. This sample yields about 59,000 clones, of which about 80% are seen a single time; less than 2% belongs to the top ten. The sample comprised PBMCs. These TCRs come from a human donor in good health. Each CDR3 is given with its conserved first and last residue. Fields, in order: clone size, D gene, V gene, J gene, CDR3 DNA, CDR3 protein. A D gene is named only where the DNA matches it firmly. Part of the rows lack a size; the others show once, few, many or a class for expanded clones.

NA	NA	TRBV28	TRBJ1-5	TGTGCCAGCAGTCCAGCAGGCCACCCCAATCAGCCCCAGCATTTT	CASSPAGHPNQPQHF
NA	TRBD1	TRBV10-2	TRBJ1-3	TGCGCCAGCAGTGAGGGGACAGGGCGCGCGGGCGGAAACACCATATATTTT	CASSEGTGRAGGNTIYF
few	TRBD1	TRBV11-1	TRBJ1-4	TGTGCCAGCAGCCTCGGACAGGGGAGTGAAAAACTGTTTTTT	CASSLGQGSEKLFF
NA	TRBD1	TRBV18	TRBJ2-5	TGTGCCAGCTCACCATATTACGACAGGGGCGAGACCCAGTACTTC	CASSPYYDRGETQYF
NA	TRBD1	TRBV7-9	TRBJ2-1	TGTGCCAGCAGCTTAGCCCCGCTGGACAGGTCGGACAATGAGCAGTTCTTC	CASSLAPLDRSDNEQFF
few	TRBD1	TRBV6-5	TRBJ2-5	TGTGCCAGCAGTTACGGGACAGGGGGTGGGGAGACCCAGTACTTC	CASSYGTGGGETQYF
few	NA	TRBV27	TRBJ1-4	TGTGCCAGCAGTCTTACACAGGGTACAACTAATGAAAAACTGTTTTTT	CASSLTQGTTNEKLFF
NA	TRBD2	TRBV9	TRBJ2-1	TGTGCCAGCAGCGTAGCTAGCGGGGTCCTTTTTGAGCAGTTCTTC	CASSVASGVLFEQFF
NA	TRBD2	TRBV27	TRBJ2-3	TGTGCCAGCCGGGTTCTAGCGGCAGATACGCAGTATTTT	CASRVLAADTQYF
NA	TRBD2	TRBV29-1	TRBJ2-1	TGCAGCGTTGTAAGCGGGAGTTTCGATGAGCAGTTCTTC	CSVVSGSFDEQFF
NA	NA	TRBV15	TRBJ1-1	TGTGCCACCAGCAGCATGACAGGGAACACTGAAGCTTTCTTT	CATSSMTGNTEAFF
NA	NA	TRBV27	TRBJ2-7	TGTGCCAGCAGCTGGGTCTCCGGGACTCAAGTTTACGAGCAGTACTTC	CASSWVSGTQVYEQYF
NA	NA	TRBV6-5	TRBJ2-3	TGTGCCAGCAGTGGGCCGGGCACAGATACGCAGTATTTT	CASSGPGTDTQYF
NA	TRBD1	TRBV9	TRBJ2-1	TGTGCCAGCACCCTACAGGGGGGCTCCTACAATGAGCAGTTCTTC	CASTLQGGSYNEQFF
NA	NA	TRBV7-2	TRBJ2-5	TGTGCCAGCAGCTTGTACTTAGCTACAGAGACCCAGTACTTC	CASSLYLATETQYF
NA	NA	TRBV5-4	TRBJ2-7	TGTGCCAGCAGCTTGGCTGGCAGCTCCTACGAGCAGTACTTC	CASSLAGSSYEQYF
NA	NA	TRBV15	TRBJ1-5	TGTGCCACCAGCAGAGATCGGAGGTATCAGCCCCAGCATTTT	CATSRDRRYQPQHF
NA	NA	TRBV18	TRBJ2-2	TGTGCCAGCTCACCGGCCACGAACACCGGGGAGCTGTTTTTT	CASSPATNTGELFF
NA	NA	TRBV27	TRBJ1-5	TGTGCCAGCAGTTTTCTAGGGGGGGGTCAGCCCCAGCATTTT	CASSFLGGGQPQHF
NA	TRBD2	TRBV5-4	TRBJ2-1	TGTGCCAGCAGCTCCGGGACTAGCGGGGGGAGGAACAATGAGCAGTTCTTC	CASSSGTSGGRNNEQFF
NA	TRBD1	TRBV9	TRBJ1-2	TGTGCCAGCAGCGCCCGGGACAGGTCGGGCTATGGCTACACCTTC	CASSARDRSGYGYTF
NA	TRBD2	TRBV10-3	TRBJ2-7	TGTGCCATCAGTGATAAGCGGGAGACTGGAGAGCAGTACTTC	CAISDKRETGEQYF
NA	NA	TRBV6-5	TRBJ2-1	TGTGCCAGCAGTTCAGGCAATGAGCAGTTCTTC	CASSSGNEQFF
NA	TRBD2	TRBV9	TRBJ2-1	TGTGCCAGCAGCGTCGGGGGGGGACTAGCAGACTACAATGAGCAGTTCTTC	CASSVGGGLADYNEQFF
NA	NA	TRBV6-5	TRBJ2-3	TGTGCCAGCAGTAACAGGGTATCAACAGATACGCAGTATTTT	CASSNRVSTDTQYF
NA	NA	TRBV4-1	TRBJ2-7	TGCGCCAGCAGCCACCCCACCGGGGGACGATCCTACGAGCAGTACTTC	CASSHPTGGRSYEQYF
once	TRBD2	TRBV7-9	TRBJ2-1	TGTGCCAGCAGCCCTCGACTAGCGGGGGGGAGTACCAATGAGCAGTTCTTC	CASSPRLAGGSTNEQFF
once	NA	TRBV5-4	TRBJ2-5	TGTGCCAGCAGCTTTTGGACTACCGGTGGGACCCAGTACTTC	CASSFWTTGGTQYF
NA	NA	TRBV29-1	TRBJ2-5	TGCAGCGTTGAGCGGGGATCGGGGCAGGGAGGGACCCAGTACTTC	CSVERGSGQGGTQYF
once	NA	TRBV10-3	TRBJ2-1	TGTGCCTTCGGCCGGGGGGCCGATGAGCAGTTCTTC	CAFGRGADEQFF
NA	NA	TRBV7-3	TRBJ2-7	TGTGCCAGCAGCTTAAGGCTAGTTGGCGAGCAGTACTTC	CASSLRLVGEQYF
NA	NA	TRBV6-1	TRBJ1-1	TGTGCCAGCAGTGAACAGTCGAACACTGAAGCTTTCTTT	CASSEQSNTEAFF
NA	NA	TRBV28	TRBJ2-5	TGTGCCAGCCGGGGGTTCGTCAGCGGGCAAGAGACCCAGTACTTC	CASRGFVSGQETQYF
NA	TRBD2	TRBV2	TRBJ2-5	TGTGCCAGCAGGAGTGCTAGCGGCCAAGAGACCCAGTACTTC	CASRSASGQETQYF
NA	TRBD2	TRBV10-3	TRBJ2-7	TGTGCCATCAGTGAAACGAGGGGGACTAGCGGGGGGCTGGTCGAGCAGTACTTC	CAISETRGTSGGLVEQYF
once	NA	TRBV11-3	TRBJ1-1	TGTGCCAGCAGCTTAGGTCTGGGGCATCCAGCTTTCTTT	CASSLGLGHPAFF
NA	NA	TRBV29-1	TRBJ1-3	TGCAGCCCCCAACAGGACCGCTCTGGAAACACCATATATTTT	CSPQQDRSGNTIYF